The 22 T cell receptor beta chains reported below all come from one sample, sequenced in a study of T cell responses to AZD1222 COVID-19 vaccine. Some clones are missing from TCRdb's copy, which holds only in-frame ones; the method was immunoSEQ multiplex PCR. This sample has 80,000 to 130,000 clones; roughly nine tenths occur once, and the top ten carry about a sixth. The specimen was peripheral blood, collected on day 0 of AZD1222 vaccination. These receptors were taken from an adult in good health.

The J gene is TRBJ2-5, the V gene TRBV20-1; D not resolved. CDR3 length equals 11 residues. V lost 6 bases, J lost 5 bases, and 10 bases lay in between. Germline-derived CDR1 and CDR2 are DFQATT and SNEGSKA (reference sequence). CDR3 region: CSASKLETQYF. CDR3 bases: TGCAGTGCGTCGAAACTTGAGACCCAGTACTTC.

This chain connects TRBV10-3 to TRBJ2-1; 11 positions match TRBD1. Germline CDR1 is ENHRY and CDR2 is SYGVKD. This CDR3 spans 14 amino acids. V dropped 4 bases and J dropped 5; count of bases not matched to a gene: 1. The CDR3 sequence is CAISGDRGNNEQFF. DNA of the CDR3: TGTGCCATCAGTGGGGACAGGGGGAACAATGAGCAGTTCTTC.

The chain recombines TRBV6-5 with TRBJ2-5; the match to TRBD2 covers 12 bases. Germline CDR1 is MNHEY and CDR2 is SVGAGI. V lost 7 bases and J lost 5; bases outside the gene matches: 8. This CDR3 spans 15 amino acids. The CDR3 sequence is CASKPSGGAVETQYF. The CDR3 DNA reads as TGTGCCAGCAAACCTAGCGGGGGGGCCGTGGAGACCCAGTACTTC.

V gene TRBV19 combines with J gene TRBJ2-3; 9 bases are shared with TRBD1. The V gene's germline CDR1 is LNHDA and CDR2 SQIVND (reference sequence). V dropped 4 bases and J dropped 3; count of bases not matched to a gene: 5. The CDR3 extends over 15 amino acids. The CDR3 bases are TGTGCCAGTAGTAGTTCACAGGGGGCGACAGATACGCAGTATTTT. It yields the protein CASSSSQGATDTQYF. The whole variable domain, remainder taken from reference TRBV19 and TRBJ2-3, is DGGITQSPKYLFRKEGQNVTLSCEQNLNHDAMYWYRQDPGQGLRLIYYSQIVNDFQKGDIAEGYSVSREKKESFPLTVTSAQKNPTAFYLCASSSSQGATDTQYFGPGTRLTVL.

The chain has TRBV4-1 and TRBJ1-5; D ambiguous. Trimming took off 1 base at V and 2 bases at J, with 15 bases between the two ends. In germline, CDR1 is MGHRA, CDR2 YSYEKL. This CDR3 is built from 17 residues. The CDR3 region is CASSQVSRRLGNQPQHF. The CDR3 bases are TGCGCCAGCAGCCAAGTAAGCCGACGTCTCGGCAATCAGCCCCAGCATTTT.

The chain carries TRBV9 and TRBJ2-7; no reliable D call. V lost 0 bases to trimming and J lost 0 bases, with 10 bases between them. Germline V CDR1 and CDR2: SGDLS, YYNGEE. This CDR3 has 15 amino acids. The CDR3 sequence is CASSVGGGNSYEQYF. The CDR3 coding sequence is TGTGCCAGCAGCGTAGGCGGCGGAAACTCCTACGAGCAGTACTTC.

The V call is TRBV18, the J call TRBJ2-5; weak D call: TRBD1 (5 bases). V lost 1 base and J 3 bases, leaving 9 bases between the germline ends. Germline CDR1 is KGHSH and CDR2 is LQKENI. The CDR3 runs to 14 residues. Written as DNA, the CDR3 is TGTGCCAGCTCACCACGCTCGGACAAAGAGACCCAGTACTTC. The encoded protein is CASSPRSDKETQYF.

The chain uses TRBV7-6 and TRBJ1-2; 9 bases map to TRBD1. CDR1 and CDR2 from the germline V gene are SGHVS and FNYEAQ. V lost 5 bases and J lost 5; bases outside the gene matches: 12. The CDR3 totals 16 residues. In DNA form, the CDR3 reads TGTGCCAGCAGCACACAGCCGGACAGGGGAGGTTATGGCTACACCTTC. This codes for CASSTQPDRGGYGYTF. Supplemented by reference TRBV7-6 and TRBJ1-2, the full variable domain reads GAGVSQSPRYKVTKRGQDVALRCDPISGHVSLYWYRQALGQGPEFLTYFNYEAQQDKSGLPNDRFSAERPEGSISTLTIQRTEQRDSAMYRCASSTQPDRGGYGYTFGSGTRLTVV.

V and J are TRBV5-1 and TRBJ1-1; D possibly corresponds to TRBD1 (5 bases). Germline V CDR1 and CDR2: SGHRS, YFSETQ. CDR3 length equals 15 residues. Trimming stripped 0 bases from V and 5 bases from J, with 14 bases between. The CDR3 sequence: CASSLVGVPGTEAFF. The CDR3 coding sequence is TGCGCCAGCAGCTTGGTAGGGGTCCCTGGGACTGAAGCTTTCTTT.

The chain couples TRBV27 to TRBJ1-1; D unclear. The CDR3 has 13 residues. Germline-derived CDR1 and CDR2 are MNHEY and SMNVEV (reference sequence). The V end was cut by 1 base, the J end by 1 base, with 4 bases between. For the CDR3, the DNA is TGTGCCAGCAGTTTATGGGAGAACACTGAAGCTTTCTTT. Translation gives CASSLWENTEAFF.

The rearrangement uses TRBV6-4 and TRBJ1-2; D call uncertain. Trimming left V 2 bases short and J 2 bases short, with 21 bases between. The CDR3 contains 18 residues. Germline CDR1 is MRHNA and CDR2 is SNTAGT. DNA for the CDR3: TGTGCCAGCAGTGACCCGGTGAGGCTGGGCGACCGCAACTATGGCTACACCTTC. It codes for CASSDPVRLGDRNYGYTF.

The genes are TRBV6-5 and TRBJ1-4; 7 positions match TRBD1. CDR1 and CDR2 from the germline V gene are MNHEY and SVGAGI. The CDR3 loop spans 15 amino acids. Trimming cost V 5 bases and J 4 bases; bases outside gene matches: 7. The CDR3 coding sequence is TGTGCCAGCAGTAGCGGCGGGACAGTTAATGAAAAACTGTTTTTT. This translates into CASSSGGTVNEKLFF.

This sequence joins TRBV10-3 and TRBJ1-6, with 7 bases identical to TRBD1. Per the germline V gene, CDR1 is ENHRY and CDR2 is SYGVKD. The trim removed 6 bases at V and 0 bases at J, leaving 8 bases unmatched. The CDR3 contains 17 residues. The CDR3 protein is CAISMTGTSSYNSPLHF. As DNA, the CDR3 is TGTGCCATCAGCATGACAGGGACTAGCTCCTATAATTCACCCCTCCACTTT.

The genes are TRBV14 and TRBJ1-2; TRBD1 agrees at 9 bases. V lost 3 bases, J lost 7 bases, and 6 bases stayed unmatched. The length of the CDR3 is 14 residues. CDR1 SGHDN and CDR2 FVKESK come from the germline V gene. In DNA form, the CDR3 reads TGTGCCAGCAGCCATTGGGACAGGGATGGTGGCTACACCTTC. Translation gives CASSHWDRDGGYTF. The full variable domain, rest sourced from reference TRBV14 and TRBJ1-2, is EAGVTQFPSHSVIEKGQTVTLRCDPISGHDNLYWYRRVMGKEIKFLLHFVKESKQDESGMPNNRFLAERTGGTYSTLKVQPAELEDSGVYFCASSHWDRDGGYTFGSGTRLTVV.

This chain links TRBV7-9 with TRBJ2-3; 16 bases map to TRBD2. V lost 5 bases to trimming and J lost 1 base; unmatched junction nucleotides: 6. CDR1 is SEHNR and CDR2 is FQNEAQ in the germline V gene (reference sequence). This CDR3 is 18 amino acids long. As DNA, the CDR3 is TGTGCCAGCAGCAAGGGACTAGCGGGAGGGAAGGGCACAGATACGCAGTATTTT. It specifies CASSKGLAGGKGTDTQYF.

The genes are TRBV30 and TRBJ2-2; TRBD2 matches at 12 bases. Germline V CDR1 and CDR2: GTSNPN, SVGIG (reference sequence). This CDR3 has 18 amino acids. With V trimmed by 1 base and J by 5 bases, 11 bases remained unmatched. This CDR3 is CAWSGLAGDRGVTGELFF. CDR3 DNA sequence: TGTGCCTGGAGTGGACTAGCGGGAGACCGGGGAGTAACCGGGGAGCTGTTTTTT.

A note on this clone: One junction end does not reproduce the germline sequence, and a read error may be involved. The chain joins TRBV11-3 to TRBJ2-1, with D perhaps matching TRBD1 (5 bases). There are 17 residues in the CDR3. Looked up from germline, CDR1 is SGHNT and CDR2 is YENEEA. CDR3 region: CASTLGVGRTAYNEQFF. The CDR3 bases are TGTGCCAGCACCTTAGGGGTTGGACGGACCGCATACAATGAGCAGTTCTTC.

The genes are TRBV7-9 and TRBJ2-1; tentatively, D is TRBD1 or TRBD2 (5 bases each). The CDR3 sequence is 16 residues long. V was clipped by 5 bases and J by 0 bases, with 14 bases between them. Germline V gene lookup returns CDR1 SEHNR and CDR2 FQNEAQ (reference sequence). The CDR3 region is CASSRGDLSSYNEQFF. The CDR3 DNA sequence: TGTGCCAGCAGCCGAGGGGACCTTAGCTCCTACAATGAGCAGTTCTTC.

The chain employs TRBV28 and TRBJ2-5; no clear D gene. Germline V CDR1 and CDR2: MDHEN, SYDVKM. The CDR3 is made up of 13 amino acids. Trimming removed 10 bases from V and 2 bases from J, with 14 bases in between. The CDR3 sequence is CATGRRSQETQYF. DNA for the CDR3: TGTGCCACCGGGCGCAGGTCACAAGAGACCCAGTACTTC.

This chain joins TRBV18 and TRBJ2-1; perhaps TRBD1 as D (6 bases). The CDR3 is made up of 15 amino acids. CDR1 and CDR2 from the germline V gene are KGHSH and LQKENI. V was clipped by 3 bases and J by 7 bases, with 16 bases between them. As DNA, the CDR3 is TGTGCCAGCTCACCCCAGGGGTTAGCCTTGAATGAGCAGTTCTTC. Amino acid sequence: CASSPQGLALNEQFF.

The rearrangement uses TRBV7-9 and TRBJ1-1; no reliable D call. Germline V gives CDR1 SEHNR, CDR2 FQNEAQ (reference sequence). The CDR3 totals 13 residues. The V end lost 5 bases, the J end lost 5 bases, and 12 bases lay between the germline ends. The CDR3 here is CASSQQTETEAFF. CDR3 sequence (DNA): TGTGCCAGCAGCCAGCAGACGGAGACTGAAGCTTTCTTT.

The chain combines TRBV5-1 with TRBJ1-1; D is perhaps TRBD1 (6 bases). Trimming left V 4 bases short and J 1 base short, with 11 bases between. The CDR3 totals 14 residues. Looked up from germline, CDR1 is SGHRS and CDR2 is YFSETQ. In DNA form, the CDR3 reads TGCGCCAGCAGCGCACAGGGAGCGAACACTGAAGCTTTCTTT. Its translation: CASSAQGANTEAFF.